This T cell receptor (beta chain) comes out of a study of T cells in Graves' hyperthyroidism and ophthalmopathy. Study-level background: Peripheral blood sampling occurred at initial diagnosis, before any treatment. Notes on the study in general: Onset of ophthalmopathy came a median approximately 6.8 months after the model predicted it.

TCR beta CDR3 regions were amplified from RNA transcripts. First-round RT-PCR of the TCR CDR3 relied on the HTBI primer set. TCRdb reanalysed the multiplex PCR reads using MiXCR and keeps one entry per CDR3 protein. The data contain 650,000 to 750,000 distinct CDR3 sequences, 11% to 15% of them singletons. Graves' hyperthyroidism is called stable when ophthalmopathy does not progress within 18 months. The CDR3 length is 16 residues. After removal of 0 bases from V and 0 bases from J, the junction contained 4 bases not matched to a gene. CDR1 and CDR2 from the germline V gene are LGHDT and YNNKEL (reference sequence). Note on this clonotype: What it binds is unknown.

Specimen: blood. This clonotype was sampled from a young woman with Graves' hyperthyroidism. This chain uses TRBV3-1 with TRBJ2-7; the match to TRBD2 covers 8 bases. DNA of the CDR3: TGTGCCAGCAGCCAAGAGTTTAGCGGGACCTCCTACGAGCAGTACTTC. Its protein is CASSQEFSGTSYEQYF.